These 28 T cell receptor beta chains share one sample of origin, sequenced in a study of T-cell reconstitution after alpha-beta-depleted transplantation in children. Unique molecular identifiers were incorporated during preparation of the TCRbeta library. TCRdb called the PCR reads again in MiXCR, with one record for every CDR3 protein. The sample carries about 140,000 distinct CDR3 sequences, 8% to 10% recorded once. This sample comprised PBMCs, mostly from graft donor cells, obtained 180 days after TCRalphabeta/CD19-depleted stem cell transplant. Receptor source: a female patient between 2 and 15 years old who had a stem cell transplant for congenital amegakaryocytic thrombocytopenia, so the T cells may come from the graft donor.

This clonotype was detected only a few times. The chain carries TRBV20-1 and TRBJ2-3, with 13 bases identical to TRBD2. The CDR3 extends over 15 amino acids. Germline CDR1 reads DFQATT; CDR2 reads SNEGSKA (reference sequence). V gave up 1 base and J gave up 6 bases; unmatched junction bases: 4. CDR3 DNA: TGCAGTGCTAGAGGACTAGCGGGAGGCGCGGATACGCAGTATTTT. The encoded protein is CSARGLAGGADTQYF.

This clonotype has just a few counts. This chain joins TRBV4-2 and TRBJ2-1, with 11 bases fitting TRBD2. This CDR3 has 16 amino acids. V trimming: 1 base; J trimming: 5 bases; junction bases outside the gene matches: 4. The germline CDR1 and CDR2 sequences are LGHNA and YNFKEQ. The CDR3 DNA is TGTGCCAGCAGCCAAGTGGGACTAGCGGATCACAATGAGCAGTTCTTC. Protein product: CASSQVGLADHNEQFF.

This clonotype was seen many times. The V gene is TRBV7-8, the J gene TRBJ1-1; the match to TRBD1 covers 7 bases. Germline V gene lookup returns CDR1 SGHVS and CDR2 FQNEAQ. The CDR3 totals 15 residues. V gave up 1 base and J gave up 3 bases; unmatched junction bases: 5. The CDR3 DNA reads as TGTGCCAGCAGCTTAGAGATCAGGGGGGACACTGAAGCTTTCTTT. As protein: CASSLEIRGDTEAFF.

This clonotype occurred many times. This chain uses TRBV15 with TRBJ1-5; 7 bases are a match to TRBD1. V lost 6 bases to trimming and J lost 4 bases; unmatched junction nucleotides: 12. The CDR3 is 16 amino acids. CDR1 LNHNV and CDR2 YYDKDF come from the germline V gene (reference sequence). As DNA, the CDR3 is TGTGCCACCAGAGCCGTGGGAGGGGGCTATAATCAGCCCCAGCATTTT. It encodes CATRAVGGGYNQPQHF. Full variable domain (missing parts from reference TRBV15 and TRBJ1-5): DAMVIQNPRYQVTQFGKPVTLSCSQTLNHNVMYWYQQKSSQAPKLLFHYYDKDFNNEADTPDNFQSRRPNTSFCFLDIRSPGLGDTAMYLCATRAVGGGYNQPQHFGDGTRLSIL.

The chain has TRBV18 and TRBJ1-2, with no clear D. Germline CDR1 KGHSH, CDR2 LQKENI. Trimming removed 1 base at V and 3 bases at J, with 6 bases between. The CDR3 is 13 amino acids. The CDR3 sequence is CASSPQRDYGYTF. DNA for the CDR3: TGTGCCAGCTCACCACAAAGGGACTATGGCTACACCTTC.

This rearrangement joins TRBV7-2 to TRBJ2-3; 9 bases are a match to TRBD2. Per germline, CDR1 SGHTA and CDR2 FQGNSA. CDR3 size: 15 residues. With V trimmed by 3 bases and J by 5 bases, 6 bases remained unmatched. The CDR3 reads CASSLGLAFGDTQYF. The CDR3 nucleotides read TGTGCCAGCAGCTTGGGACTAGCATTCGGAGATACGCAGTATTTT.

This clonotype was seen more than once but under ten times. The chain links TRBV5-6 to TRBJ2-2; D is unclear. CDR3 length equals 15 residues. The ends were cut back, 4 bases at V and 1 base at J, with 11 bases in the middle. Germline assignment: CDR1 SGHDT and CDR2 YYEEEE. The CDR3 here is CASSPTRQNTGELFF. The DNA of the CDR3 is TGTGCCAGCAGCCCTACCCGACAGAACACCGGGGAGCTGTTTTTT.

This clonotype was observed a handful of times. The genes are TRBV7-2 and TRBJ1-3, with D perhaps TRBD1 (6 bases). From germline, CDR1 is SGHTA and CDR2 FQGNSA. The CDR3 spans 15 residues. The germline V and J ends were trimmed by 3 bases and 2 bases, with 11 bases remaining between them. CDR3 DNA sequence: TGTGCCAGCAGCTTTAGTTGGACAGCTGGAAACACCATATATTTT. Its protein is CASSFSWTAGNTIYF.

V and J are TRBV27 and TRBJ1-1; maybe TRBD1 (5 bases). The CDR3 consists of 15 residues. V lost 7 bases, J lost 0 bases, and 15 bases lay in between. Germline loops: CDR1 MNHEY, CDR2 SMNVEV (reference sequence). Here the CDR3 reads CASIVQVALNTEAFF. The CDR3 DNA is TGTGCCAGCATCGTACAGGTGGCCCTGAACACTGAAGCTTTCTTT.

At least ten counts were recorded for this clonotype. The V and J genes are TRBV6-5 and TRBJ1-3; TRBD1 matches 7 bases. The germline V gene has CDR1 MNHEY and CDR2 SVGAGI. After removal of 6 bases from V and 4 bases from J, the junction contained 6 bases not matched to a gene. CDR3 length equals 14 residues. The CDR3 loop reads CASRRTGGGNTIYF. The CDR3 nucleotides read TGTGCCAGCAGGCGGACAGGAGGCGGAAACACCATATATTTT.

This clonotype has ten or more counts. The CDR3 bases are TGTGCCAGCAGCTTGTACAGAACTAACTATGGCTACACCTTC. Translation: CASSLYRTNYGYTF. V and J are TRBV7-2 and TRBJ1-2; no definite D call. Germline V CDR1 and CDR2: SGHTA, FQGNSA. The V and J ends lost 3 bases and 0 bases respectively, with 8 bases between them. The CDR3 covers 14 residues.

This clonotype was picked up many times. The chain has TRBV15 and TRBJ2-2; possibly TRBD1 for D (6 bases). This CDR3 has 17 amino acids. V lost 0 bases and J 8 bases, leaving 19 bases between the germline ends. Germline CDR1 is LNHNV and CDR2 is YYDKDF (reference sequence). The CDR3 sequence: CATSRDPPVGRGGELFF. CDR3 DNA sequence: TGTGCCACCAGCAGAGATCCCCCGGTGGGCAGGGGAGGGGAGCTGTTTTTT.

The chain joins TRBV7-2 to TRBJ1-2, with 8 positions matching TRBD1. CDR1 is SGHTA, CDR2 FQGNSA, per germline. CDR3 length: 16 residues. V lost 0 bases to trimming and J lost 7 bases; unmatched junction nucleotides: 10. The CDR3 loop is CASSLAYAGGRTGYTF. DNA of the CDR3: TGTGCCAGCAGCTTAGCGTACGCAGGGGGCAGAACTGGCTACACCTTC.

In its sample, this clonotype was seen many times. V and J are TRBV6-5 and TRBJ2-3, with 7 nucleotides matching TRBD2. The CDR3 runs 14 residues. The V gene end was trimmed by 5 bases and the J gene end by 3 bases; junction bases not matched to a gene: 5. Looked up from germline, CDR1 is MNHEY and CDR2 is SVGAGI. CDR3 nucleotide sequence: TGTGCCAGCAGTATTTCGGGGGGAACAGATACGCAGTATTTT. This sequence encodes CASSISGGTDTQYF.

This clonotype came up many times. This chain links TRBV7-2 with TRBJ2-1, with D perhaps TRBD2 (6 bases). The CDR3 sequence is 16 residues long. The V and J ends lost 1 base and 3 bases respectively, with 13 bases between them. The germline CDR1 and CDR2 sequences are SGHTA and FQGNSA. DNA of the CDR3: TGTGCCAGCAGCTTAGTGGCGGGAAAGGGCTACAATGAGCAGTTCTTC. It specifies CASSLVAGKGYNEQFF.

The chain employs TRBV6-5 and TRBJ2-2, with 9 bases that match TRBD2. The V and J ends lost 10 bases and 7 bases, in that order; junction bases with no gene match: 7. This CDR3 comprises 13 residues. Germline V gene data show CDR1 as MNHEY and CDR2 as SVGAGI. DNA for the CDR3: TGTGCCACTGGGCGGGGGGGCTACGGGGAGCTGTTTTTT. Translation gives CATGRGGYGELFF.

In this sample, this clonotype turned up many times. The V gene is TRBV29-1, the J gene TRBJ2-7; D gene ambiguous. Trimming removed 5 bases from V and 6 bases from J, with 17 bases in between. Per the germline V gene, CDR1 is SQVTM and CDR2 is ANQGSEA. The CDR3 extends over 13 amino acids. CDR3 residues: CSVSDPQSLEQYF. The CDR3 DNA reads TGCAGCGTTTCGGACCCACAATCCCTCGAGCAGTACTTC.

The table lists this clonotype with a few counts. The chain is built from TRBV20-1 and TRBJ2-7; no firm D call. The germline gives CDR1 DFQATT, CDR2 SNEGSKA (reference sequence). The CDR3 totals 12 residues. The V end lost 6 bases, the J end lost 0 bases, and 9 bases lay between the germline ends. CDR3 sequence reads: CSARLSSYEQYF. The CDR3 region has the DNA TGCAGTGCACGGTTAAGCTCCTACGAGCAGTACTTC.

This clonotype has ten or more counts. This rearrangement joins TRBV29-1 to TRBJ1-2, with a possible D match to TRBD1 (5 bases). V was cut by 3 bases and J by 4 bases, with 15 bases left in between. Germline V gene lookup returns CDR1 SQVTM and CDR2 ANQGSEA. The CDR3 is made up of 14 amino acids. The CDR3 region is CSVDLGRGGYGYTF. For the CDR3, the DNA is TGCAGCGTTGATCTTGGGAGGGGCGGCTATGGCTACACCTTC.

This clonotype was found a few times. The chain combines TRBV7-9 with TRBJ1-5; perhaps TRBD1 as D (5 bases). Trimming pared 4 bases from V and 4 bases from J, leaving 8 bases between. The germline CDR1 and CDR2 sequences are SEHNR and FQNEAQ (reference sequence). The CDR3 has 13 residues. The CDR3 loop reads CASSSAGNQPQHF. The CDR3 DNA reads TGTGCCAGCAGCTCCGCAGGGAATCAGCCCCAGCATTTT.

Only a few counts were recorded for this clonotype. This chain connects TRBV6-5 to TRBJ2-7; 7 nucleotides line up with TRBD2. The germline CDR1 and CDR2 sequences are MNHEY and SVGAGI. This CDR3 region has 18 residues. With 2 bases clipped from V and 5 bases from J, the junction kept 18 bases outside the gene matches. DNA of the CDR3: TGTGCCAGCAGTTACCGTGGTGGGCGAGCGGGGACCCCGGACGAGCAGTACTTC. Translating gives CASSYRGGRAGTPDEQYF.

This clonotype was seen at least ten times. The chain links TRBV7-2 to TRBJ1-2, with 7 bases that match TRBD1. CDR3 length equals 15 residues. J was trimmed by 4 bases and V by 6 bases; bases with no gene match: 11. Germline CDR1 and CDR2: SGHTA and FQGNSA. CDR3 coding DNA: TGTGCCAGCAGTTCGGGGCGGGACAGTGCCTATGGCTACACCTTC. This codes for CASSSGRDSAYGYTF. The complete variable domain, with remaining parts taken from reference TRBV7-2 and TRBJ1-2, reads GAGVSQSPSNKVTEKGKDVELRCDPISGHTALYWYRQSLGQGLEFLIYFQGNSAPDKSGLPSDRFSAERTGGSVSTLTIQRTQQEDSAVYLCASSSGRDSAYGYTFGSGTRLTVV.

This clonotype was found many times. The chain joins TRBV11-2 to TRBJ2-2, with D perhaps assigned TRBD1 or TRBD2 (5 bases each). V was cut by 7 bases and J by 4 bases, with 13 bases left in between. This CDR3 comprises 14 residues. Germline-derived CDR1 and CDR2 are SGHAT and FQNNGV. CDR3 nucleotides: TGTGCCAGCACCTGGGACCTACCCACCGGGGAGCTGTTTTTT. Encoded protein: CASTWDLPTGELFF.

This clonotype showed up many times. The chain joins TRBV12-3 or TRBV12-4 to TRBJ2-5, with 7 positions matching TRBD2. Losses at the gene ends were 3 bases for V and 4 bases for J; bases not matched to a gene: 2. The CDR3 contains 13 residues. The CDR3 here is CASSFKRGETQYF. CDR3 DNA sequence: TGTGCCAGCAGTTTCAAGCGGGGAGAGACCCAGTACTTC.

For the CDR3, the DNA is TGTGCCAGCAGCTTGGAGGTTAAAGCAGAGACCCAGTACTTC. It yields the protein CASSLEVKAETQYF. J is TRBJ2-5 and V is TRBV5-6; D remains unclear. Germline V gives CDR1 SGHDT, CDR2 YYEEEE. CDR3 size: 14 residues. The V gene lost 0 bases and the J gene lost 4 bases, with 10 bases spanning the gap.

This clonotype was counted a few times. This chain uses TRBV7-9 with TRBJ2-7; possibly TRBD1 for D (6 bases). V was cut by 4 bases and J by 1 base, with 11 bases left in between. This CDR3 is 14 amino acids long. Germline CDR1 is SEHNR and CDR2 is FQNEAQ (reference sequence). This CDR3 reads CASSSLGQSYEQYF. CDR3 nucleotide sequence: TGTGCCAGCAGCTCGCTAGGACAGTCCTACGAGCAGTACTTC.

The chain employs TRBV5-1 and TRBJ1-1; no clear D gene. Germline V CDR1 and CDR2: SGHRS, YFSETQ. V was cut by 5 bases and J by 5 bases, with 7 bases left in between. CDR3 length: 11 amino acids. CDR3 sequence: CASSAGTEAFF. The DNA of the CDR3 is TGCGCCAGCAGTGCCGGGACTGAAGCTTTCTTT.

This clonotype has a count of ten or more. The germline gene is not matched at one end of the junction; a read error may be the cause. The chain combines TRBV20-1 with TRBJ2-3, with 11 positions matching TRBD2. Germline CDR1 DFQATT, CDR2 SNEGSKA (reference sequence). The CDR3 length is 11 residues. The CDR3 reads CSARPGLAAPF. The CDR3 DNA reads as TGCAGTGCTAGGCCGGGACTAGCGGCCCCATTT.